These T cell receptor beta chains were read from a single sample in a study of OX40 agonist ivuxolimab in advanced cancers. Here immunoSEQ multiplex PCR was the method, and the copy in TCRdb shows in-frame clones only, minus some. Of more than 75,000 clones in the sample, roughly 80% were seen once. Sequencing used CD4+ or CD8+ T cells sorted from blood, obtained in a trial of the OX40 agonist ivuxolimab. Receptor source: an adult with an advanced solid tumor such as melanoma, head and neck, liver or kidney cancer. Each CDR3 is given with its conserved first and last residue. A D gene is named only where the DNA matches it firmly. Expanded clones get a size class; other rows say once, few or many, or leave the size out.

clone size	V gene	J gene	D gene	CDR3 DNA	CDR3 protein
-	TRBV5-1	TRBJ1-6	-	TGCGCCAGCAGCCCCGCGGGCCTGGATTCACCCCTCCACTTT	CASSPAGLDSPLHF
-	TRBV7-2	TRBJ2-3	TRBD2	TGTGCCAGCAGCTTAGTTGCCAGCGGGGGGTACACAGATACGCAGTATTTT	CASSLVASGGYTDTQYF
-	TRBV9	TRBJ2-2	-	TGTGCCAGCAGCGTAGCTACGACCGGGGAGCTGTTTTTT	CASSVATTGELFF
-	TRBV18	TRBJ1-4	-	TGTGCCAGCTCACCCCAGACTACTCTTGGGGAAAAACTGTTTTTT	CASSPQTTLGEKLFF
once	TRBV5-1	TRBJ2-7	TRBD2	TGCGCCAGCAGCGGGCACTCTAGCGGGAGGGCCTCCGAGCAGTACTTC	CASSGHSSGRASEQYF
few	TRBV27	TRBJ2-3	-	TGTGCCAGCAGTTTATCGAACTACCTCACAGATACGCAGTATTTT	CASSLSNYLTDTQYF
-	TRBV18	TRBJ1-1	TRBD1	TGTGCCAGCTTGGGACAGCAGACAATGAACACTGAAGCTTTCTTT	CASLGQQTMNTEAFF
-	TRBV12-5	TRBJ2-1	TRBD2	TGTGCTAGTGGTCCCGGGACTAGCGGCTACAATGAGCAGTTCTTC	CASGPGTSGYNEQFF
-	TRBV5-1	TRBJ2-1	TRBD1	TGCGCCAGCAGCTTGATTCGACAGGGGGAGAATGAGCAGTTCTTC	CASSLIRQGENEQFF
once	TRBV5-1	TRBJ2-7	-	TGCGCCAGCAGCTTGGTCGGTATTTACGAGCAGTACTTC	CASSLVGIYEQYF
-	TRBV5-1	TRBJ2-3	TRBD2	TGCGCCAGCAGCTTCGCGGGGGGGAACACAGATACGCAGTATTTT	CASSFAGGNTDTQYF
-	TRBV10-3	TRBJ1-6	TRBD1	TGTGCCATCAGTGAGTCGGGACAGGGGGCGATGGGTTCACCCCTCCACTTT	CAISESGQGAMGSPLHF
-	TRBV7-3	TRBJ2-3	TRBD1	TGTGCCAGCAGCTTAACGGGACAGGGGACAGATACGCAGTATTTT	CASSLTGQGTDTQYF
-	TRBV11-2	TRBJ2-3	-	TGTGCCAGCAGCTTGCGGACATATAGCACAGATACGCAGTATTTT	CASSLRTYSTDTQYF
-	TRBV4-3	TRBJ1-2	-	TGCGCCAGCAGCCAAGAGGGACAACCGAACTATGGCTACACCTTC	CASSQEGQPNYGYTF
-	TRBV5-1	TRBJ2-5	-	TGCGCCAGCAGCCCCACCTCTAGCACCGAGACCCAGTACTTC	CASSPTSSTETQYF